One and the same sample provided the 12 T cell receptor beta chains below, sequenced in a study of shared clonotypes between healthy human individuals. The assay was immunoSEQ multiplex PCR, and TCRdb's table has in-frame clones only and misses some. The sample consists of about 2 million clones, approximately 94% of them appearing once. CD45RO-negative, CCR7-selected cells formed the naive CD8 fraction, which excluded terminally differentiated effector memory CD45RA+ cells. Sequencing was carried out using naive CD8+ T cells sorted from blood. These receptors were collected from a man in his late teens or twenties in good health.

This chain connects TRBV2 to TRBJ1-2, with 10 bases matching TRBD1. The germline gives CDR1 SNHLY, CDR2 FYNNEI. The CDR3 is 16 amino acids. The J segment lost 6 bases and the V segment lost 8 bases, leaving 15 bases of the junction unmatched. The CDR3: CASLRSMGQGIDGYTF. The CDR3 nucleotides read TGTGCCAGCTTAAGGTCGATGGGACAGGGGATCGATGGCTACACCTTC.

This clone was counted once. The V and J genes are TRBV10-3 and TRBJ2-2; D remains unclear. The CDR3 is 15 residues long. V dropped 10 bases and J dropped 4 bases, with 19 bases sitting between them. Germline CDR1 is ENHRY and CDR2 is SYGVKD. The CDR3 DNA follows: TGTGCCACATCCCCTCCGGACCGGGCCACCGGGGAGCTGTTTTTT. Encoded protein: CATSPPDRATGELFF.

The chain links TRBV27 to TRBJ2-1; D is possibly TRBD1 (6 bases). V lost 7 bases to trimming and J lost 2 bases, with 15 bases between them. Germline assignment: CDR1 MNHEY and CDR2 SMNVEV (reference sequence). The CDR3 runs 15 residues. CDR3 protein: CASNGQNSPYNEQFF. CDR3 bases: TGTGCCAGCAACGGACAGAACAGCCCCTACAATGAGCAGTTCTTC.

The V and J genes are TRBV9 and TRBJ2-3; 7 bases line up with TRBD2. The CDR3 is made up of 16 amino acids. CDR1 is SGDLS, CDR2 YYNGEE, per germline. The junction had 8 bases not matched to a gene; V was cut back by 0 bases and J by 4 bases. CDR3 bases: TGTGCCAGCAGCGTAGATGGTAGCGGGTACTCAGATACGCAGTATTTT. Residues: CASSVDGSGYSDTQYF.

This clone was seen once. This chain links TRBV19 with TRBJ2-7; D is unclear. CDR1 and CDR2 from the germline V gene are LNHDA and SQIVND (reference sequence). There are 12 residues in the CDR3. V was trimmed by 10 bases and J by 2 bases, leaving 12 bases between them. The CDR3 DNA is TGTGCCACCACGGACGGAGCCTACGAGCAGTACTTC. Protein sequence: CATTDGAYEQYF.

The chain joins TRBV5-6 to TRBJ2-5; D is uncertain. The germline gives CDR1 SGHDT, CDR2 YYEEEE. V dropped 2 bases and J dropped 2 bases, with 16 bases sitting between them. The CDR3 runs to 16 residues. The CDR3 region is CASSFLGQTLQETQYF. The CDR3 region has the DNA TGTGCCAGCAGCTTTCTTGGGCAGACACTACAAGAGACCCAGTACTTC.

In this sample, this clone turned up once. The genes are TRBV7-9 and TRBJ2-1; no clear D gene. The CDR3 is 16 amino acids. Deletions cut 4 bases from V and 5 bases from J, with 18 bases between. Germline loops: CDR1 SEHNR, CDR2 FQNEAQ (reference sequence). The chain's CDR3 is CASSSSEAGVHNEQFF. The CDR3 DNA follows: TGTGCCAGCAGCTCCTCCGAGGCAGGAGTACACAATGAGCAGTTCTTC.

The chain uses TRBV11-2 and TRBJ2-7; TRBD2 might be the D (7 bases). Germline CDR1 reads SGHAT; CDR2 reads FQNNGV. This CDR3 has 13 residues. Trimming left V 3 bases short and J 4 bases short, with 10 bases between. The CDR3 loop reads CASSLGGQYEQYF. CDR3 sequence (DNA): TGTGCCAGCAGCTTGGGGGGGCAGTACGAGCAGTACTTC.

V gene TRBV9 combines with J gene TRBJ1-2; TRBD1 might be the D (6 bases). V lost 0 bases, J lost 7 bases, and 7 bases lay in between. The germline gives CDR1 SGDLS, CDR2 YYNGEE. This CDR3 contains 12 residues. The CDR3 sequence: CASSVVGGGYTF. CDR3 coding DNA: TGTGCCAGCAGCGTAGTAGGGGGTGGCTACACCTTC.

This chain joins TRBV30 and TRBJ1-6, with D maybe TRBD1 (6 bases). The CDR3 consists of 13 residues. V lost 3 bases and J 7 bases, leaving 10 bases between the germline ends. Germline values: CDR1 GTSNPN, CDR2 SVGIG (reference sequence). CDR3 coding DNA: TGTGCCTGGAGAGGGGGTGTCAATTCACCCCTCCACTTT. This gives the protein CAWRGGVNSPLHF.

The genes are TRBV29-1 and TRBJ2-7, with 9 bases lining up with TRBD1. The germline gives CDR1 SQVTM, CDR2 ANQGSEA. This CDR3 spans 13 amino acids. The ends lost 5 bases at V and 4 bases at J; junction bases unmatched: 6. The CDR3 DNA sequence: TGCAGCGTTTCCGGGACAGGGCCTTACGAGCAGTACTTC. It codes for CSVSGTGPYEQYF.

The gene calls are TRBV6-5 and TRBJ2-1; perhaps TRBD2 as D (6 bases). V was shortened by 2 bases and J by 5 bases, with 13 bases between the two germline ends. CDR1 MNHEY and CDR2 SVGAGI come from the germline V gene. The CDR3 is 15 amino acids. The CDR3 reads CASSYTRGWDNEQFF. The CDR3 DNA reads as TGTGCCAGCAGTTACACACGGGGGTGGGACAATGAGCAGTTCTTC.